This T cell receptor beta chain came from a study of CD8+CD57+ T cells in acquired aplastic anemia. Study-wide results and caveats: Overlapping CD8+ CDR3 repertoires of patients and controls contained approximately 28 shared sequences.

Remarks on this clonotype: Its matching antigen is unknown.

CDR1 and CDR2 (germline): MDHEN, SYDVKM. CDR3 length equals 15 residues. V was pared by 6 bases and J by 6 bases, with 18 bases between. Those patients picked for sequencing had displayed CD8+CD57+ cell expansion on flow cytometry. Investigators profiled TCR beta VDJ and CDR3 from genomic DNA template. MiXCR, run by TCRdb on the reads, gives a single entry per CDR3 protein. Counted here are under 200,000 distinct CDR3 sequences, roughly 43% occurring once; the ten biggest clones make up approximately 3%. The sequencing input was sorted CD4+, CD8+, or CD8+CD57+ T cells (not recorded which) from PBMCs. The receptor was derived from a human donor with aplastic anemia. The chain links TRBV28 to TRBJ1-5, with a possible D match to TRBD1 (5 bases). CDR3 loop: CASRDGQGGAQPQHF. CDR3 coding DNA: TGTGCCAGCAGGGACGGGCAGGGAGGGGCTCAGCCCCAGCATTTT.